This T cell receptor (beta chain) derives from a study of tumor-infiltrating lymphocytes in primary liver carcinoma. Study overall: Tumor stage was T1-T3 N0M0, and tumor size was about 4.2 to 11 cm across.

Regarding the study as a whole: Tumors had a top-250-clone fraction that was significantly higher than blood (p = 0.039). The samples were not sorted (they were bulk), so CD4+ and CD8+ repertoires were not compared.

The CDR3 has 12 residues. Germline V gene sequence: CDR1 MNHNS, CDR2 SASEGT. Unsorted whole blood supplied the RNA, and germline DNA was extracted too. Preoperatively, peripheral blood was drawn, four milliliters in total. A word on this clonotype: No antigen is known for it. The junction does not match germline at one end; this may be a read error.

Production of TCR beta cDNA used approximately 0.45 ug total RNA together with a constant-region primer. Three nested multiplex PCR rounds of slightly modified ARM-PCR generated TCR beta libraries. TRBV1-TRBV30 forward and Cbeta reverse primers drove the first two roughly 9-cycle rounds. From the multiplex PCR reads, TCRdb called clonotypes with MiXCR, one entry per CDR3 protein. The table records 250,000 to 350,000 distinct CDR3 sequences, 50% to 60% of them present only once. The specimen sequenced was peripheral blood. The receptor was derived from a woman aged 25 to 45 with primary liver carcinoma and hepatitis B virus infection. The chain uses TRBV6-1 and TRBJ2-1, with TRBD1 as a possible D gene (6 bases). The CDR3 DNA sequence: TGTGCCTGCAGTGAGATAGGGGGTACTCGGCTCTTC. Translating it yields CACSEIGGTRLF.